Included here is one T cell receptor (beta chain) sequence, with context. What antigen it recognizes has not been identified. Nothing much larger sits one base from this clone, and base qualities are not available. The record originates from a study of control samples from healthy donors and cancer patients (TCRdb year 2020). The CDR3, cysteine through phenylalanine, is 15 amino acids long. This entry keeps only the CDR3 DNA: 45 bases, framed from base 1. V loses 3 bases at its end and J loses 6 bases; junction bases beyond the gene matches: 11. CDR1 and CDR2 are drawn from the germline V gene: SGHAT, FQNNGV. Library preparation employed the immunoSEQ multiplex PCR assay. This immuneACCESS table, as held by TCRdb, lists in-frame sequences with V and J called but not all clones. Of the missing ones, under half trace to an unresolved V gene in checked studies; the others have no known cause. The sample contains some 71,000 clones, about nine tenths of them found a single time. Jointly, the top ten make up 0.95% to 1.5% of the sample.

This sequence originates from a woman in her forties or fifties with colorectal cancer. The V and J segments used are TRBV11-2 and TRBJ2-7, with 7 middle bases fitting TRBD1. Sequenced input: PBMCs. CDR3 sequence: CASSFSGTERSEQYF. Read as DNA, the sequence is TGTGCCAGCAGCTTCTCCGGGACAGAAAGGAGCGAGCAGTACTTC.